This T cell receptor (beta chain) was identified during a study of T cell responses to AZD1222 COVID-19 vaccine. General study findings and limits: Donors were largely white British and mainly female; clonal diversity was possibly underestimated. As reported, nearly half of all spike-specific TCRs target variant regions that are unmutated. All repertoire sampling was performed exclusively after the peak T cell response. Baseline antibody screening turned up just six or seven seropositive AZD1222 recipients.

Points on this clone: The antigen is not known.

Assay used: immunoSEQ multiplex PCR; TCRdb lists only in-frame clones, some missing. The data hold fewer than 200,000 clones, with approximately 93% observed a single time. The CDR3 covers 15 residues. Germline V lookup: CDR1 SGHRS, CDR2 YFSETQ. Trimming took 4 bases from V and 4 from J; bases not matched to a gene: 10. The origin of this receptor is an adult who received the AZD1222 COVID-19 vaccine. The chain has TRBV5-1 and TRBJ1-1, with 7 bases lining up with TRBD1. The specimen comprised peripheral blood, sampled 28 days after the second AZD1222 dose. CDR3 nucleotides: TGCGCCAGCAGCGACTACCAGGGGGTGGTCACTGAAGCTTTCTTT. This encodes CASSDYQGVVTEAFF.